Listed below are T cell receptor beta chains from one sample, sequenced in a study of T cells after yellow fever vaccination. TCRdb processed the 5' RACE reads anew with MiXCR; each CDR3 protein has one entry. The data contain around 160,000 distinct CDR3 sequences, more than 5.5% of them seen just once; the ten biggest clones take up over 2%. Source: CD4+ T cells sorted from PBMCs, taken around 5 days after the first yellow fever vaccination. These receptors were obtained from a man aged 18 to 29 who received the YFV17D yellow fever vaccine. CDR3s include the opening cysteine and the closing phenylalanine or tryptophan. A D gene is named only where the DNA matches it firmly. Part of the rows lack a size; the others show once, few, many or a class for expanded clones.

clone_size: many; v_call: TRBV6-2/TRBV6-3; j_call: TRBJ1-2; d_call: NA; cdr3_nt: TGTGCCAGCAGTCAGAACAGGGTGATCAACTATGGCTACACCTTC; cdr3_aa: CASSQNRVINYGYTF
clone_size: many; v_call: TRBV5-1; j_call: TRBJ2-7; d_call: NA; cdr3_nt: TGCGCCAGCAGCTTGCCCCCCAGCACCCTTGACGAGCAGTACTTC; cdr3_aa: CASSLPPSTLDEQYF
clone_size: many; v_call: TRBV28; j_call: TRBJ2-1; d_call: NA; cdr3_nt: TGTGCCAGCAGTTCCTCGGCCAATGAGCAGTTCTTC; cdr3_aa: CASSSSANEQFF
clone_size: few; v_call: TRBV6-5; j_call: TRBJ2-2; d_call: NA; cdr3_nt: TGTGCCAGCAGTTACTGGGGAGGGAACACCGGGGAGCTGTTTTTT; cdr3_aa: CASSYWGGNTGELFF
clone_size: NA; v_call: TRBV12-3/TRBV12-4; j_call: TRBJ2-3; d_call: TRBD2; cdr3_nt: TGTGCCAGCAGTTGGGGACTAGCGGGGAGCACAGATACGCAGTATTTT; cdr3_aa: CASSWGLAGSTDTQYF
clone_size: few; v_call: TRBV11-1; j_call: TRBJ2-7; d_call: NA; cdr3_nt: TGTGCCAGCAGCCTCGAGCCGGGGGCGAGCGAGCAGTACTTC; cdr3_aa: CASSLEPGASEQYF
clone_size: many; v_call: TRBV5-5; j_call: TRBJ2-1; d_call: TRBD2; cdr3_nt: TGTGCCAGCAGTCCCGGGACTAGCGGGGGGGCTTATGAGCAGTTCTTC; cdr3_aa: CASSPGTSGGAYEQFF
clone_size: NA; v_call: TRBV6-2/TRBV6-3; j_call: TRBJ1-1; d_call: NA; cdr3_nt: TGTGCCAGCAGTTACAATAGGTTTTCGAGCACTGAAGCTTTCTTT; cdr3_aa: CASSYNRFSSTEAFF
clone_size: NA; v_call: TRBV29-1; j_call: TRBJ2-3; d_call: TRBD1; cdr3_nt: TGCAGCGTTGAAGGGGGACAGCGCGCCGATACGCAGTATTTT; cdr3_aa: CSVEGGQRADTQYF
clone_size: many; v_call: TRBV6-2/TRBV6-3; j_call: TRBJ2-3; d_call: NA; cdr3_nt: TGTGCCAGCAGTTACCGCGCGGGGAGCACAGATACGCAGTATTTT; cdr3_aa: CASSYRAGSTDTQYF